This T cell receptor (beta chain) was sequenced for a study of cytomegalovirus exposure and HLA in healthy donors. Primers for the PCR totalled 60 Vbeta and 13 Jbeta. Assay: immunoSEQ multiplex PCR; the TCRdb copy retains only in-frame clones and omits some. The table has 120,000 or so clones, around three quarters seen once. Germline CDR1 and CDR2: MDHEN and SYDVKM. Trimming shortened V by 8 bases and J by 12 bases, and 20 bases separated the two germline ends. The CDR3 consists of 13 residues. Sequencing was performed on PBMCs. The receptor's source is a woman aged 40 to 55 in good health and CMV-seronegative. The V call is TRBV28, the J call TRBJ2-4; D may be TRBD1 (6 bases). Here the CDR3 DNA reads TGTGCCAGCCGTTCGGGGCAGATGGACAGTCAGTACTTC. Translation: CASRSGQMDSQYF.